The 24 T cell receptor beta chains below come from one sample, sequenced in a study of cytomegalovirus exposure and HLA in healthy donors. PCR primers comprised 60 Vbeta and 13 Jbeta primers. Only in-frame clones appear in the TCRdb table, and some are missing; sequencing was by immunoSEQ multiplex PCR. This table holds about 180,000 clones, 65% to 85% found once. Input material: PBMCs. These receptors originate from a man in his sixties in good health and CMV-seronegative.

In its sample, this clone was seen once. The junction shows a germline mismatch at one end, possibly a read error. The chain carries TRBV2 and TRBJ1-2; D gene unclear. The CDR3 spans 13 residues. In germline, CDR1 is SNHLY, CDR2 FYNNEI. The CDR3 spells CASSEGGNYGYPF. The CDR3 region has the DNA TGTGCCAGCAGTGAAGGCGGTAACTATGGCTACCCCTTC.

The chain is built from TRBV21-1 and TRBJ1-5; the D call TRBD1 from the table was never checked on the DNA. TRBV21-1 is a pseudogene segment. CDR3 size: 16 residues. CDR3 DNA sequence: TGTGCCAGCAGCAAAAGTAACAGGGTTGGGGACCAGCCCCAGCATTTT. Its translation: CASSKSNRVGDQPQHF.

This clone has more than one count but fewer than ten. The chain employs TRBV18 and TRBJ1-1; 11 bases agree with TRBD1. After removal of 3 bases from V and 5 bases from J, the junction contained 5 bases not matched to a gene. The CDR3 totals 15 residues. CDR1 and CDR2 (germline): KGHSH, LQKENI. CDR3 sequence reads: CASSPRTGGKTEAFF. Here the CDR3 DNA reads TGTGCCAGCTCACCGAGGACAGGGGGCAAGACTGAAGCTTTCTTT.

This chain uses TRBV12-5 with TRBJ1-1; TRBD1 matches 8 bases. CDR1 and CDR2 from the germline V gene are LGHNT and FRNRAP. This CDR3 has 17 amino acids. With 1 base clipped from V and 1 base from J, the junction kept 8 bases outside the gene matches. The CDR3 here is CASGLGQGANKNTEAFF. CDR3 DNA: TGTGCTAGTGGTTTGGGGCAGGGGGCTAATAAGAACACTGAAGCTTTCTTT. Full variable domain (rest looked up from reference TRBV12-5 and TRBJ1-1): DARVTQTPRHKVTEMGQEVTMRCQPILGHNTVFWYRQTMMQGLELLAYFRNRAPLDDSGMPKDRFSAEMPDATLATLKIQPSEPRDSAVYFCASGLGQGANKNTEAFFGQGTRLTVV.

J is TRBJ2-1 and V is TRBV11-3; 7 positions match TRBD2. V gave up 1 base and J gave up 8 bases; unmatched junction bases: 8. Germline CDR1 SGHNT, CDR2 YENEEA. CDR3 length: 15 amino acids. The CDR3 DNA reads as TGTGCCAGCAGCTTAGCGGGGGGAGTTGGGGATGAGCAGTTCTTC. This gives the protein CASSLAGGVGDEQFF.

V usage is TRBV27 and J usage is TRBJ2-3; D is possibly TRBD2 (6 bases). Trimming took 9 bases from V and 0 from J, leaving 10 bases between them. Per the germline V gene, CDR1 is MNHEY and CDR2 is SMNVEV (reference sequence). CDR3 size: 13 residues. The CDR3 sequence is CASLSGSTDTQYF. CDR3 DNA sequence: TGTGCCAGTCTTAGCGGTAGCACAGATACGCAGTATTTT.

This rearrangement joins TRBV29-1 to TRBJ2-3, with TRBD2 identical over 9 bases. The germline gives CDR1 SQVTM, CDR2 ANQGSEA. This CDR3 contains 13 residues. The junction had 1 base not matched to a gene; V was cut back by 4 bases and J by 2 bases. In DNA form, the CDR3 reads TGCAGCGTTGGCGGGAGGGTCACAGATACGCAGTATTTT. This codes for CSVGGRVTDTQYF.

The chain is built from TRBV7-2 and TRBJ2-7; 7 nucleotides line up with TRBD2. The CDR3 runs 14 residues. V shed 5 bases, J shed 5 bases, and the junction held 9 bases outside the gene matches. Germline lookup yields CDR1 SGHTA and CDR2 FQGNSA. As DNA, the CDR3 is TGTGCCAGCAGCCACGGACTAGTAACGGACGAGCAGTACTTC. It translates to CASSHGLVTDEQYF.

As for this clone: Other DNA sequences within the sample encode an identical CDR3. The rearrangement joins TRBV2 to TRBJ1-2; 7 bases are a match to TRBD1. The trim removed 3 bases at V and 4 bases at J, leaving 5 bases unmatched. CDR1 SNHLY and CDR2 FYNNEI come from the germline V gene. The CDR3 totals 14 residues. Written as DNA, the CDR3 is TGTGCCAGCAGTGAGGGCAGGGGGGTCTATGGCTACACCTTC. Translating it yields CASSEGRGVYGYTF.

V is TRBV5-4 and J is TRBJ2-2; 8 bases line up with TRBD1. Germline V CDR1 and CDR2: SGHNT, YYREEE (reference sequence). The CDR3 runs 15 residues. With 5 bases clipped from V and 5 bases from J, the junction kept 8 bases outside the gene matches. The CDR3 sequence is CASSLGQGGTGELFF. In DNA, the CDR3 is TGTGCCAGCAGTTTAGGACAGGGCGGGACCGGGGAGCTGTTTTTT. The entire variable domain, with the rest obtained from reference TRBV5-4 and TRBJ2-2, is as follows: ETGVTQSPTHLIKTRGQQVTLRCSSQSGHNTVSWYQQALGQGPQFIFQYYREEENGRGNFPPRFSGLQFPNYSSELNVNALELDDSALYLCASSLGQGGTGELFFGEGSRLTVL.

This clone occurred once. The rearrangement uses TRBV7-9 and TRBJ2-6; D is ambiguous. This CDR3 has 16 amino acids. Germline values: CDR1 SEHNR, CDR2 FQNEAQ (reference sequence). The ends were cut back, 1 base at V and 0 bases at J, with 7 bases in the middle. This CDR3 reads CASSLDSLSGANVLTF. The CDR3 DNA is TGTGCCAGCAGCTTAGACAGTCTCTCTGGGGCCAACGTCCTGACTTTC.

The chain joins TRBV9 to TRBJ1-1; possible D gene TRBD1, 6 bases. With 3 bases removed from V and 0 bases from J, the gap between germline ends came to 12 bases. Per the germline V gene, CDR1 is SGDLS and CDR2 is YYNGEE. CDR3 length: 15 residues. DNA for the CDR3: TGTGCCAGCAGCGCCCCAACAGGGCTGAACACTGAAGCTTTCTTT. It codes for CASSAPTGLNTEAFF. Looking up the rest from reference TRBV9 and TRBJ1-1 gives the full variable domain: DSGVTQTPKHLITATGQRVTLRCSPRSGDLSVYWYQQSLDQGLQFLIQYYNGEERAKGNILERFSAQQFPDLHSELNLSSLELGDSALYFCASSAPTGLNTEAFFGQGTRLTVV.

This clone came up a few times. The gene calls are TRBV6-1 and TRBJ2-3, with D possibly matching TRBD1 (6 bases). V was clipped by 6 bases and J by 10 bases, with 20 bases between them. Germline V gives CDR1 MNHNS, CDR2 SASEGT. The CDR3 sequence is 14 residues long. The CDR3 DNA is TGTGCCAGCAGGGGGCCAGGGGTTGGGGAGTCGCAGTATTTT. It yields the protein CASRGPGVGESQYF.

Of note for this clone: The junction differs from germline at one of its ends, possibly a read error. The chain links TRBV9 to TRBJ1-2; 7 bases map to TRBD1. Germline V CDR1 and CDR2: SGDLS, YYNGEE. This CDR3 comprises 15 residues. CDR3 DNA: TGTGCCAGCAGCCGCGAGGAGGGGGCGGGCTATGGCTACCCCTTC. Translating it yields CASSREEGAGYGYPF.

This chain joins TRBV19 and TRBJ2-7, with 10 bases that match TRBD1. After removal of 3 bases from V and 6 bases from J, the junction contained 11 bases not matched to a gene. Looked up from germline, CDR1 is LNHDA and CDR2 is SQIVND (reference sequence). The CDR3 has 16 amino acids. CDR3 sequence: CASSISPGTGVGEQYF. As DNA, the CDR3 is TGTGCCAGTAGTATCTCCCCCGGGACAGGGGTCGGCGAGCAGTACTTC.

The rearrangement links TRBV6-1 to TRBJ2-5, with D maybe TRBD2 (7 bases). The CDR3 covers 15 residues. V was pared by 9 bases and J by 2 bases, with 19 bases between. Germline V lookup: CDR1 MNHNS, CDR2 SASEGT. The CDR3 DNA reads as TGTGCCAGTAGCGATTTGGCGGGGGCACAAGAGACCCAGTACTTC. It codes for CASSDLAGAQETQYF.

The chain is built from TRBV14 and TRBJ1-1; D not certain. The CDR3 length is 17 residues. V lost 4 bases to trimming and J lost 4 bases, with 22 bases between them. Germline CDR1 is SGHDN and CDR2 is FVKESK. The CDR3 nucleotides read TGTGCCAGCAGCCTATTTGAGGGTCTAGGACGGAGCACTGAAGCTTTCTTT. It is translated as CASSLFEGLGRSTEAFF.

The chain employs TRBV7-2 and TRBJ2-1, with D maybe TRBD2 (6 bases). CDR1 is SGHTA and CDR2 is FQGNSA in the germline V gene. There are 16 residues in the CDR3. Trimming pared 5 bases from V and 6 bases from J, leaving 20 bases between. CDR3 in amino acids: CASSPLGGAWGNEQFF. DNA for the CDR3: TGTGCCAGCAGCCCTCTGGGGGGAGCTTGGGGCAATGAGCAGTTCTTC.

This sequence joins TRBV5-1 and TRBJ1-4, with 8 nucleotides matching TRBD1. Germline CDR1 SGHRS, CDR2 YFSETQ. V shed 0 bases, J shed 7 bases, and the junction held 8 bases outside the gene matches. The CDR3 spans 16 residues. As DNA, the CDR3 is TGCGCCAGCAGCTTGGGTGCCGGACAGGGAACTGAAAAACTGTTTTTT. Translation: CASSLGAGQGTEKLFF.

The J gene is TRBJ2-5, the V gene TRBV10-2; possibly TRBD2 for D (5 bases). Trimming took off 6 bases at V and 7 bases at J, with 15 bases between the two ends. Germline CDR1 reads WSHSY; CDR2 reads SAAADI. The CDR3 covers 13 residues. The CDR3 DNA sequence: TGCGCCAGCAGGGATATTAGCGAGGGGACCCAGTACTTC. As protein: CASRDISEGTQYF.

The V and J genes are TRBV7-8 and TRBJ2-5, with D possibly TRBD1 on 5 matching bases. The CDR3 covers 16 residues. V was shortened by 1 base and J by 3 bases, with 15 bases between the two germline ends. Germline values: CDR1 SGHVS, CDR2 FQNEAQ. CDR3 coding DNA: TGTGCCAGCAGCTTAGAATTGGCGCACAGGAAAGAGACCCAGTACTTC. Protein product: CASSLELAHRKETQYF.

The chain carries TRBV6-1 and TRBJ2-3; 8 bases match TRBD1. This CDR3 has 14 amino acids. With 6 bases clipped from V and 4 bases from J, the junction kept 6 bases outside the gene matches. Germline V gene data show CDR1 as MNHNS and CDR2 as SASEGT. The DNA for the CDR3 is TGTGCCAGCAGCCTAGACAGGGGATCAGATACGCAGTATTTT. This translates into CASSLDRGSDTQYF.

The chain combines TRBV7-8 with TRBJ1-5; a possible D gene is TRBD1 (5 bases). This CDR3 has 15 amino acids. Trimming took 1 base from V and 1 from J, leaving 8 bases between them. From germline, CDR1 is SGHVS and CDR2 FQNEAQ. As DNA, the CDR3 is TGTGCCAGCAGCTTAGGATACAGGAGCAATCAGCCCCAGCATTTT. Translation: CASSLGYRSNQPQHF.

The chain carries TRBV7-2 and TRBJ2-1; TRBD2 matches 9 bases. The V and J ends lost 0 bases and 7 bases, in that order; junction bases with no gene match: 10. Looked up from germline, CDR1 is SGHTA and CDR2 is FQGNSA. This CDR3 spans 17 amino acids. CDR3 sequence: CASSLAVAGGGVNEQFF. The CDR3 nucleotides read TGTGCCAGCAGCTTAGCGGTTGCGGGAGGGGGGGTGAATGAGCAGTTCTTC.